The clone carrying this T cell receptor beta chain was seen more than once but under ten times. Its antigen is as yet unknown. Preparation of the TCRbeta library used unique molecular identifiers. TCRdb ran MiXCR on the PCR reads and lists one entry per CDR3 protein. Here the sample spans hundreds of thousands of distinct CDR3 sequences, around 13% being singletons. This sample is drawn from a study of T-cell reconstitution after alpha-beta-depleted transplantation in children. General study points: In patients about two months after transplant, alpha-beta T cells reportedly arose from several hundred expanded graft clones. Recipient T cells and thymic progenitors that survived gave rise to the high TCRbeta diversity observed at day 60 in some patients. T-cell counts and diversity were attributed mostly to newly produced T cells one year after transplant.

Germline V gives CDR1 LGHNT, CDR2 FRNRAP. This CDR3 contains 20 residues. Trimming cost V 3 bases and J 0 bases; bases outside gene matches: 15. The gene calls are TRBV12-5 and TRBJ2-5, with 11 bases aligning to TRBD2. The sample consisted of PBMCs, mostly from graft donor cells, taken 360 days after TCRalphabeta/CD19-depleted stem cell transplant. This sequence was found in a male patient between 5 and 17 years old who had a stem cell transplant for acute myeloid leukemia, so the T cells may come from the graft donor. The CDR3 DNA reads as TGTGCTAGTGGTTTTCCCCCAGACAGCGCTAGCGGGAGGTACCAAGAGACCCAGTACTTC. Protein sequence: CASGFPPDSASGRYQETQYF.